Listed below are T cell receptor beta chains from one sample, sequenced in a study of CD8 T cells in Susac syndrome. Each CDR3 protein gets one entry after TCRdb re-called the immunoSEQ multiplex PCR reads with MiXCR. The table includes about 180,000 distinct CDR3 sequences, approximately 94% detected once. What was sequenced was CD4+ T cells from PBMCs. These receptors were collected from a human donor with Susac syndrome. Both conserved end residues are part of each CDR3. The D gene is left open where the match is weak.

J: TRBJ2-7
D: TRBD2
V: TRBV15
CDR3: CATSRDFPGLGLYEQYF
DNA: TGTGCCACCAGCAGAGATTTCCCGGGACTAGGGCTCTACGAGCAGTACTTC

J: TRBJ1-1
D: NA
V: TRBV20-1
CDR3: CSARGHTEAFF
DNA: TGCAGTGCTAGAGGCCACACTGAAGCTTTCTTT

J: TRBJ1-5
D: NA
V: TRBV20-1
CDR3: CSASQGAGQPQHF
DNA: TGCAGTGCGTCACAGGGAGCGGGGCAGCCCCAGCATTTT

J: TRBJ2-5
D: TRBD2
V: TRBV15
CDR3: CATGRRTSGQETQYF
DNA: TGTGCCACCGGAAGAAGGACTAGCGGACAAGAGACCCAGTACTTC

J: TRBJ2-7
D: NA
V: TRBV10-3
CDR3: CAISEGRIGSSYEQYF
DNA: TGTGCCATCAGTGAGGGGCGGATAGGGAGCTCCTACGAGCAGTACTTC

J: TRBJ2-2
D: TRBD2
V: TRBV9
CDR3: CASSVRLALNTGELFF
DNA: TGTGCCAGCAGCGTCCGACTAGCGCTGAACACCGGGGAGCTGTTTTTT

J: TRBJ2-3
D: TRBD2
V: TRBV20-1
CDR3: CSASPSGGARDTQYF
DNA: TGCAGTGCTAGCCCTAGCGGGGGGGCTAGGGATACGCAGTATTTT

J: TRBJ2-1
D: TRBD2
V: TRBV13
CDR3: CASSPVTSGGPNEQFF
DNA: TGTGCCAGCAGCCCGGTAACTAGCGGGGGGCCGAATGAGCAGTTCTTC

J: TRBJ2-7
D: TRBD1
V: TRBV2
CDR3: CASSGQGRVSYEQYF
DNA: TGTGCCAGCAGCGGACAGGGTAGGGTCTCCTACGAGCAGTACTTC

J: TRBJ2-5
D: TRBD2
V: TRBV5-5
CDR3: CASSFSGEETQYF
DNA: TGTGCCAGCAGTTTTAGCGGGGAAGAGACCCAGTACTTC

J: TRBJ1-1
D: TRBD1
V: TRBV18
CDR3: CASSDRTGDPEAFF
DNA: TGTGCCAGCTCAGACCGGACAGGGGATCCTGAAGCTTTCTTT